Following are 32 T cell receptor beta chains from one sample sequenced in a study of cytomegalovirus exposure and HLA in healthy donors. The PCR contained 60 Vbeta and 13 Jbeta primers. Libraries were prepared by immunoSEQ multiplex PCR; TCRdb keeps only in-frame clonotypes and omits some of them. The specimen's table records some 71,000 clones. Material: PBMCs. The receptors come from a woman aged 25 to 45 in good health and CMV-seronegative.

V usage is TRBV7-3 and J usage is TRBJ2-3; possibly TRBD1 for D (6 bases). Germline V gene sequence: CDR1 SGHTA, CDR2 FQGTGA. V lost 1 base, J lost 3 bases, and 20 bases lay in between. The CDR3 covers 18 residues. This CDR3 reads CASSLRTVPSIGTDTQYF. The CDR3 DNA follows: TGTGCCAGCAGCTTAAGGACAGTTCCCAGCATCGGAACAGATACGCAGTATTTT. Together with reference TRBV7-3 and TRBJ2-3, the CDR3 gives the full variable domain: GAGVSQTPSNKVTEKGKYVELRCDPISGHTALYWYRQSLGQGPEFLIYFQGTGAADDSGLPNDRFFAVRPEGSVSTLKIQRTERGDSAVYLCASSLRTVPSIGTDTQYFGPGTRLTVL.

This chain connects TRBV7-9 to TRBJ2-1, with TRBD2 matching 8 bases. CDR1 is SEHNR and CDR2 is FQNEAQ in the germline V gene (reference sequence). V shed 7 bases, J shed 8 bases, and the junction held 13 bases outside the gene matches. This CDR3 has 15 amino acids. DNA of the CDR3: TGTGCCAGCAACATGATAAAGGGACTAGAAGATGAGCAGTTCTTC. Protein: CASNMIKGLEDEQFF.

CDR3 nucleotides: TGCGCCAGCAGTTTCAGACAGGGGTCTTCCGGGGAGCTGTTTTTT. This gives the protein CASSFRQGSSGELFF. The rearrangement links TRBV4-1 to TRBJ2-2; 8 positions agree with TRBD1. Losses at the gene ends were 6 bases for V and 6 bases for J; bases not matched to a gene: 9. Per the germline V gene, CDR1 is MGHRA and CDR2 is YSYEKL. The CDR3 runs 15 residues.

The chain recombines TRBV4-1 with TRBJ2-7; D is unclear. The CDR3 contains 14 residues. Trimming left V 5 bases short and J 6 bases short, with 17 bases between. Germline V gene sequence: CDR1 MGHRA, CDR2 YSYEKL. The CDR3: CASSFTTPAAEQYF. Written as DNA, the CDR3 is TGCGCCAGCAGCTTCACGACGCCGGCGGCCGAGCAGTACTTC.

This chain joins TRBV27 and TRBJ2-6; D remains ambiguous. This CDR3 region has 14 residues. The ends were cut back, 0 bases at V and 5 bases at J, with 5 bases in the middle. Germline CDR1 MNHEY, CDR2 SMNVEV (reference sequence). CDR3 nucleotides: TGTGCCAGCAGTTTATCCTCCTGGGCCAACGTCCTGACTTTC. Its translation: CASSLSSWANVLTF.

V usage is TRBV27 and J usage is TRBJ2-7; 7 nucleotides line up with TRBD2. CDR1 and CDR2 (germline): MNHEY, SMNVEV (reference sequence). Germline trimming cut 2 bases from V and 2 bases from J; bases unmatched to any gene: 6. The CDR3 loop spans 15 amino acids. CDR3 bases: TGTGCCAGCAGTTTAGGTAGCGGGCCAACCTACGAGCAGTACTTC. Translating gives CASSLGSGPTYEQYF.

The chain employs TRBV19 and TRBJ1-5, with a weak D call TRBD1 (6 bases). V lost 2 bases, J lost 3 bases, and 11 bases lay in between. CDR3 length equals 15 residues. Germline V gene lookup returns CDR1 LNHDA and CDR2 SQIVND (reference sequence). CDR3: CASSILQGLNQPQHF. As DNA, the CDR3 is TGTGCCAGTAGTATACTACAGGGCCTCAATCAGCCCCAGCATTTT.

This chain uses TRBV6-6 with TRBJ1-2, with D maybe TRBD1 (6 bases). Germline CDR1 MNHNY, CDR2 SVGAGI (reference sequence). The CDR3 runs to 13 residues. V dropped 4 bases and J dropped 8 bases, with 14 bases sitting between them. CDR3 bases: TGTGCCAGCAGTTTCAGGGGCCCGACAGGCTACACCTTC. As protein: CASSFRGPTGYTF.

The rearrangement links TRBV28 to TRBJ2-1; no reliable D call. This CDR3 comprises 12 residues. V was trimmed by 3 bases and J by 9 bases, leaving 9 bases between them. The germline CDR1 and CDR2 sequences are MDHEN and SYDVKM. This CDR3 is CASSLRPPEQFF. The CDR3, as DNA: TGTGCCAGCAGTTTGAGGCCGCCTGAGCAGTTCTTC.

The chain employs TRBV28 and TRBJ1-5, with 9 bases matching TRBD1. CDR3 length equals 14 residues. With V trimmed by 7 bases and J by 7 bases, 8 bases remained unmatched. Germline loops: CDR1 MDHEN, CDR2 SYDVKM. DNA of the CDR3: TGTGCCAGCATCCTGGGGGGACAGGGACAGCCCCAGCATTTT. This encodes CASILGGQGQPQHF.

This chain connects TRBV2 to TRBJ1-4; D not resolved. V was cut by 4 bases and J by 8 bases, with 14 bases left in between. CDR3 length equals 14 residues. Germline values: CDR1 SNHLY, CDR2 FYNNEI. CDR3 sequence: CASSGVGGREKLFF. Here the CDR3 DNA reads TGTGCCAGCAGTGGGGTGGGAGGCAGGGAAAAACTGTTTTTT.

V and J are TRBV18 and TRBJ2-1, with 10 nucleotides matching TRBD2. After removal of 2 bases from V and 10 bases from J, the junction contained 8 bases not matched to a gene. CDR1 KGHSH and CDR2 LQKENI come from the germline V gene. This CDR3 has 15 residues. The CDR3 spells CASSPTASGSYEQFF. CDR3 coding DNA: TGTGCCAGCTCACCAACCGCTAGCGGGAGCTACGAGCAGTTCTTC.

The chain is built from TRBV5-8 and TRBJ1-2; weak D call: TRBD1 (6 bases). Trimming took off 2 bases at V and 6 bases at J, with 11 bases between the two ends. There are 13 residues in the CDR3. Germline lookup yields CDR1 SGHTS and CDR2 YDEGEE. DNA for the CDR3: TGTGCCAGCAGCTTCCCTCGACAGGATGGCTACACCTTC. This gives the protein CASSFPRQDGYTF.

The rearrangement uses TRBV7-3 and TRBJ2-1, with 7 bases identical to TRBD2. The CDR3 loop spans 12 amino acids. Trimming at V came to 5 bases and at J to 12 bases, leaving 7 bases not matched to a gene. Germline CDR1 and CDR2: SGHTA and FQGTGA. This CDR3 reads CASSPGGERQFF. In DNA, the CDR3 is TGTGCCAGCAGCCCTGGGGGGGAAAGGCAGTTCTTC.

This chain uses TRBV30 with TRBJ1-5; D ambiguous. Germline CDR1 reads GTSNPN; CDR2 reads SVGIG (reference sequence). The length of the CDR3 is 14 residues. V was trimmed by 2 bases and J by 2 bases, leaving 10 bases between them. The CDR3 DNA follows: TGTGCCTGGAGTACGGGAGGAGGCAATCAGCCCCAGCATTTT. Its translation is CAWSTGGGNQPQHF. Looking up the rest from reference TRBV30 and TRBJ1-5 gives the full variable domain: SQTIHQWPATLVQPVGSPLSLECTVEGTSNPNLYWYRQAAGRGLQLLFYSVGIGQISSEVPQNLSASRPQDRQFILSSKKLLLSDSGFYLCAWSTGGGNQPQHFGDGTRLSIL.

V is TRBV4-3 and J is TRBJ1-2, with D possibly TRBD1 on 6 matching bases. Germline V lookup: CDR1 LGHNA, CDR2 YSLEER. This CDR3 is 13 amino acids long. Trimming cost V 1 base and J 6 bases, with 9 bases left between them. For the CDR3, the DNA is TGCGCCAGCAGCCAAGTACAGGGTGATGGCTACACCTTC. It is translated as CASSQVQGDGYTF.

This chain joins TRBV28 and TRBJ2-7, with 8 bases that match TRBD1. This CDR3 contains 14 residues. Germline V CDR1 and CDR2: MDHEN, SYDVKM. Trimming took 2 bases from V and 3 from J; bases not matched to a gene: 3. This CDR3 is CASSLDGQGYEQYF. Here the CDR3 DNA reads TGTGCCAGCAGTTTAGACGGACAGGGCTACGAGCAGTACTTC.

The rearrangement uses TRBV9 and TRBJ1-1; TRBD1 is a possible D gene (5 bases). Germline loops: CDR1 SGDLS, CDR2 YYNGEE. The CDR3 has 12 amino acids. V was shortened by 4 bases and J by 10 bases, with 14 bases between the two germline ends. CDR3 protein: CASSLGGVGAFF. CDR3 bases: TGTGCCAGCAGCTTGGGGGGAGTTGGAGCTTTCTTT.

The V call is TRBV30, the J call TRBJ1-1; D may be TRBD1 (5 bases). The V gene's germline CDR1 is GTSNPN and CDR2 SVGIG (reference sequence). Trimming shortened V by 2 bases and J by 5 bases, and 15 bases separated the two germline ends. This CDR3 spans 14 amino acids. DNA for the CDR3: TGTGCCTGGAGTATCGGGACTATAAGGACTGAAGCTTTCTTT. It translates to CAWSIGTIRTEAFF.

The chain recombines TRBV7-3 with TRBJ1-6; D not certain. The CDR3 loop spans 14 amino acids. Trimming removed 2 bases at V and 6 bases at J, with 8 bases between. Germline assignment: CDR1 SGHTA and CDR2 FQGTGA. CDR3 bases: TGTGCCAGCAGCTTATTGGGAGGTAATTCACCCCTCCACTTT. It codes for CASSLLGGNSPLHF.

The rearrangement uses TRBV28 and TRBJ2-7, with 8 positions matching TRBD1. The CDR3 loop spans 14 amino acids. Looked up from germline, CDR1 is MDHEN and CDR2 is SYDVKM. V shed 6 bases and J 1 base; nucleotides not matched to a gene: 5. This CDR3 is CASRRGQGSYEQYF. CDR3 coding DNA: TGTGCCAGCAGGCGCGGACAGGGTTCCTACGAGCAGTACTTC.

V and J are TRBV9 and TRBJ2-1; 8 positions agree with TRBD2. CDR3 length: 14 amino acids. The germline gives CDR1 SGDLS, CDR2 YYNGEE. J lost 9 bases, V lost 0 bases, and 5 bases had no gene match. CDR3 protein: CASSVEPSGGEQFF. CDR3 coding DNA: TGTGCCAGCAGCGTAGAGCCCAGCGGGGGTGAGCAGTTCTTC.

V gene TRBV27 combines with J gene TRBJ2-2; the match to TRBD2 covers 15 bases. Trimming at V came to 4 bases and at J to 12 bases, leaving 3 bases not matched to a gene. This CDR3 is built from 14 residues. Per the germline V gene, CDR1 is MNHEY and CDR2 is SMNVEV (reference sequence). The CDR3: CASSSGLAGGQLFF. CDR3 in DNA: TGTGCCAGCAGTTCCGGACTAGCGGGGGGGCAGCTGTTTTTT.

The rearrangement links TRBV6-5 to TRBJ2-5; D call uncertain. V was cut by 5 bases and J by 3 bases, with 7 bases left in between. CDR1 MNHEY and CDR2 SVGAGI come from the germline V gene. The CDR3 totals 12 residues. CDR3 in amino acids: CASSPSEETQYF. CDR3 DNA sequence: TGTGCCAGCAGTCCCTCGGAAGAGACCCAGTACTTC.

The chain joins TRBV19 to TRBJ1-1; D might be TRBD1 (6 bases). V gave up 8 bases and J gave up 1 base, with 14 bases separating them. CDR1 LNHDA and CDR2 SQIVND come from the germline V gene (reference sequence). This CDR3 has 14 residues. The CDR3 reads CASFRGDTNTEAFF. CDR3 DNA sequence: TGTGCCAGTTTCCGAGGGGACACGAACACTGAAGCTTTCTTT.

This chain uses TRBV25-1 with TRBJ2-7, with D perhaps TRBD1 (5 bases). Between the trimmed V and J ends, which lost 4 bases and 5 bases, there was a span of 12 bases. Germline V lookup: CDR1 MGHDK, CDR2 SYGVNS. The CDR3 runs to 13 residues. CDR3 region: CASSVVGANEQYF. CDR3 sequence (DNA): TGTGCCAGCAGTGTGGTAGGGGCCAACGAGCAGTACTTC.

V usage is TRBV30 and J usage is TRBJ2-2; 10 nucleotides line up with TRBD2. Germline values: CDR1 GTSNPN, CDR2 SVGIG (reference sequence). J was trimmed by 5 bases and V by 4 bases; bases with no gene match: 4. This CDR3 spans 14 amino acids. The CDR3 sequence: CAWKLAGRTGELFF. CDR3 DNA: TGTGCCTGGAAACTAGCGGGAAGGACCGGGGAGCTGTTTTTT. Complete variable domain (other parts from reference TRBV30 and TRBJ2-2): SQTIHQWPATLVQPVGSPLSLECTVEGTSNPNLYWYRQAAGRGLQLLFYSVGIGQISSEVPQNLSASRPQDRQFILSSKKLLLSDSGFYLCAWKLAGRTGELFFGEGSRLTVL.

The chain employs TRBV6-1 and TRBJ2-1, with 13 nucleotides matching TRBD2. CDR3 size: 17 residues. The trim removed 4 bases at V and 4 bases at J, leaving 7 bases unmatched. In germline, CDR1 is MNHNS, CDR2 SASEGT. The CDR3 protein is CASSGPGTSGKYNEQFF. CDR3 bases: TGTGCCAGCAGTGGGCCCGGGACTAGCGGGAAGTACAATGAGCAGTTCTTC.

CDR3: CASSYSIASNYGYTF. The CDR3 DNA is TGTGCCAGCAGTTACTCGATAGCCTCTAACTATGGCTACACCTTC. The V call is TRBV6-5, the J call TRBJ1-2, with D hard to call. V lost 0 bases and J 0 bases, leaving 8 bases between the germline ends. Germline V CDR1 and CDR2: MNHEY, SVGAGI. The CDR3 extends over 15 amino acids.

The J gene is TRBJ2-3, the V gene TRBV29-1; D might be TRBD2 (5 bases). Germline V gene data show CDR1 as SQVTM and CDR2 as ANQGSEA. The V end lost 6 bases, the J end lost 2 bases, and 15 bases lay between the germline ends. The CDR3 consists of 14 residues. The DNA for the CDR3 is TGCAGCGTATCCACCGGAGGCTTCACAGATACGCAGTATTTT. Translation: CSVSTGGFTDTQYF.

The gene calls are TRBV28 and TRBJ1-2; D is perhaps TRBD1 (5 bases). V lost 9 bases and J lost 1, with 21 bases in between. Per germline, CDR1 MDHEN and CDR2 SYDVKM. This CDR3 region has 16 residues. CDR3 nucleotides: TGTGCCAGTCGGGGGGGTGGCGGGGGACTTAACTATGGCTACACCTTC. This codes for CASRGGGGGLNYGYTF.

The chain uses TRBV4-3 and TRBJ2-1; weak D call: TRBD1 (6 bases). The CDR3 is made up of 17 amino acids. Trimming removed 1 base at V and 7 bases at J, with 20 bases between. The V gene's germline CDR1 is LGHNA and CDR2 YSLEER. The CDR3 reads CASSQGGPWSRANEQFF. CDR3 in DNA: TGCGCCAGCAGCCAAGGGGGGCCGTGGAGTAGAGCGAATGAGCAGTTCTTC.